This T cell receptor (beta chain) was identified during a study of T cell repertoires in cytomegalovirus infection. Regarding the study as a whole: It was HLA-C-restricted CMV-specific TCR beta clonotypes that dominated the response ex vivo.

MiXCR was run by TCRdb on the reads, yielding one entry per CDR3 protein. The data show around 210,000 distinct CDR3 sequences, about 7% seen once. Regarding this clonotype: Its cognate antigen is unknown.

CDR3 length: 13 amino acids. J was trimmed by 6 bases and V by 3 bases; bases with no gene match: 2. Germline-derived CDR1 and CDR2 are DFQATT and SNEGSKA (reference sequence). The V and J genes are TRBV20-1 and TRBJ2-1, with TRBD2 identical over 10 bases. The clonotype originates from a human donor in good health (CMV status not recorded). Some clones in this sample may be carry-over from other donors' samples. The specimen sequenced was PBMCs. CDR3 loop: CSASGLAANEQFF. CDR3 sequence (DNA): TGCAGTGCTAGCGGACTAGCGGCCAATGAGCAGTTCTTC.